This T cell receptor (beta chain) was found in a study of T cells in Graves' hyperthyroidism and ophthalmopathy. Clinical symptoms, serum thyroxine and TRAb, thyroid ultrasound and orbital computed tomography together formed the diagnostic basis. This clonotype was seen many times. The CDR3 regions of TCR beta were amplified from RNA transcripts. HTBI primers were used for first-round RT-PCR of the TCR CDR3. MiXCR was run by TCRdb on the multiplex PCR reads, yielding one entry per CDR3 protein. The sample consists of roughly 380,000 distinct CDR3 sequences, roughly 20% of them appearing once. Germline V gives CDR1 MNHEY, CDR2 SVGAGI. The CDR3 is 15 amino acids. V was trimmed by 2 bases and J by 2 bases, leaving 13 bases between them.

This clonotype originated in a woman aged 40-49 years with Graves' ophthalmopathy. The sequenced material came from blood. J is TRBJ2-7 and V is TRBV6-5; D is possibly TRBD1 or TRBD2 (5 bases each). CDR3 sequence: CASSYRGERTYEQYF. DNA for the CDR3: TGTGCCAGCAGTTACCGGGGCGAGCGGACCTACGAGCAGTACTTC.